The 18 T cell receptor beta chains below come from one sample, sequenced in a study of T cell responses to AZD1222 COVID-19 vaccine. Assay used: immunoSEQ multiplex PCR; TCRdb lists only in-frame clones, some missing. The sample consists of about 18,000 clones, 81% of them appearing once. This sample comprised peripheral blood, obtained 28 days after the second AZD1222 dose. Receptor source: an adult who received the AZD1222 COVID-19 vaccine.

The chain employs TRBV19 and TRBJ1-6, with no clear D. The V and J ends lost 9 bases and 7 bases respectively, with 16 bases between them. This CDR3 is 14 amino acids long. In germline, CDR1 is LNHDA, CDR2 SQIVND (reference sequence). The CDR3 sequence is CASKQSLGNSPLHF. The CDR3 DNA reads TGTGCCAGCAAACAGTCCCTGGGGAATTCACCCCTCCACTTT.

The CDR3 sequence: CASSLGSNQPQHF. CDR3 in DNA: TGTGCCAGCAGCTTAGGTAGCAATCAGCCCCAGCATTTT. The rearrangement uses TRBV11-2 and TRBJ1-5; no firm D call. The CDR3 totals 13 residues. The V and J ends lost 1 base and 0 bases respectively, with 1 base between them. Germline-derived CDR1 and CDR2 are SGHAT and FQNNGV.

The genes are TRBV10-3 and TRBJ2-7, with 10 bases aligning to TRBD2. The CDR3 length is 14 residues. Trimming removed 2 bases from V and 3 bases from J; junction bases left unmatched: 1. Germline V lookup: CDR1 ENHRY, CDR2 SYGVKD. The CDR3 DNA reads as TGTGCCATCAGTGAGCTAGCGGGAGACTACGAGCAGTACTTC. It encodes CAISELAGDYEQYF.

J is TRBJ1-2 and V is TRBV18; 7 positions agree with TRBD1. Germline V CDR1 and CDR2: KGHSH, LQKENI. V dropped 4 bases and J dropped 8; count of bases not matched to a gene: 10. The CDR3 has 14 residues. Written as DNA, the CDR3 is TGTGCCAGCTCACTTAACCGGGACAGTTGGGGCTACACCTTC. As protein: CASSLNRDSWGYTF.

This sequence joins TRBV2 and TRBJ1-1; the D gene is possibly TRBD1 (5 bases). The germline gives CDR1 SNHLY, CDR2 FYNNEI. Trimming removed 3 bases at V and 2 bases at J, with 16 bases between. This CDR3 spans 16 amino acids. Here the CDR3 reads CASSEYTGPLNTEAFF. In DNA, the CDR3 is TGTGCCAGCAGTGAGTATACGGGACCCCTCAACACTGAAGCTTTCTTT.

V and J are TRBV4-3 and TRBJ2-2; the match to TRBD1 covers 7 bases. V was clipped by 0 bases and J by 6 bases; unmatched bases: 4. From germline, CDR1 is LGHNA and CDR2 YSLEER. The CDR3 sequence is 15 residues long. CDR3 residues: CASSQEDRAAGELFF. CDR3 in DNA: TGCGCCAGCAGCCAAGAAGACAGGGCGGCCGGGGAGCTGTTTTTT.

V and J are TRBV19 and TRBJ2-7; D remains unclear. V lost 5 bases and J 1 base, leaving 9 bases between the germline ends. The CDR3 runs to 13 residues. Germline assignment: CDR1 LNHDA and CDR2 SQIVND (reference sequence). In nucleotides, the CDR3 is TGTGCCAGTAGTCGTCCACAGTCCTACGAGCAGTACTTC. Its protein is CASSRPQSYEQYF.

The chain employs TRBV10-2 and TRBJ2-7, with TRBD1 identical over 9 bases. The length of the CDR3 is 16 residues. With 3 bases clipped from V and 0 bases from J, the junction kept 6 bases outside the gene matches. CDR1 WSHSY and CDR2 SAAADI come from the germline V gene. The CDR3 bases are TGCGCCAGCAGTGACCCTGGACAGGGGAGCTCCTACGAGCAGTACTTC. Protein: CASSDPGQGSSYEQYF.

V and J are TRBV30 and TRBJ1-2; 7 nucleotides line up with TRBD1. V shed 8 bases and J 2 bases; nucleotides not matched to a gene: 11. The germline V gene has CDR1 GTSNPN and CDR2 SVGIG (reference sequence). CDR3 length: 14 residues. In DNA, the CDR3 is TGTGCCAAGAAGAAGGGGGCCCCGAACTATGGCTACACCTTC. Amino acids: CAKKKGAPNYGYTF. The complete variable domain, with remaining parts taken from reference TRBV30 and TRBJ1-2, reads SQTIHQWPATLVQPVGSPLSLECTVEGTSNPNLYWYRQAAGRGLQLLFYSVGIGQISSEVPQNLSASRPQDRQFILSSKKLLLSDSGFYLCAKKKGAPNYGYTFGSGTRLTVV.

The rearrangement uses TRBV7-6 and TRBJ1-1; 8 bases are a match to TRBD1. CDR1 is SGHVS, CDR2 FNYEAQ, per germline. V shed 5 bases, J shed 6 bases, and the junction held 8 bases outside the gene matches. The CDR3 length is 14 residues. In nucleotides, the CDR3 is TGTGCCAGCAGCGCCCGACAGGGGTCTTCTGAAGCTTTCTTT. This gives the protein CASSARQGSSEAFF. Using reference TRBV7-6 and TRBJ1-1 for the parts outside the CDR3, the full variable domain is GAGVSQSPRYKVTKRGQDVALRCDPISGHVSLYWYRQALGQGPEFLTYFNYEAQQDKSGLPNDRFSAERPEGSISTLTIQRTEQRDSAMYRCASSARQGSSEAFFGQGTRLTVV.

This chain connects TRBV7-2 to TRBJ1-1; 8 bases match TRBD1. Germline V gene sequence: CDR1 SGHTA, CDR2 FQGNSA. CDR3 length: 17 amino acids. Losses at the gene ends were 3 bases for V and 1 base for J; bases not matched to a gene: 10. The CDR3 loop is CASSFSLGQGGNTEAFF. The CDR3, as DNA: TGTGCCAGCAGCTTTTCCCTCGGACAGGGCGGGAACACTGAAGCTTTCTTT.

The chain is built from TRBV7-2 and TRBJ1-3, with D possibly being TRBD1 (6 bases). The length of the CDR3 is 15 residues. V dropped 2 bases and J dropped 2 bases, with 10 bases sitting between them. CDR1 and CDR2 (germline): SGHTA, FQGNSA. The CDR3 protein is CASSLQRGTGNTIYF. The DNA of the CDR3 is TGTGCCAGCAGCTTACAGAGGGGGACTGGAAACACCATATATTTT.

Judged by abundance, this clone is hyperexpanded. The V and J genes are TRBV7-2 and TRBJ2-7; D is uncertain. The CDR3 has 14 amino acids. Germline V lookup: CDR1 SGHTA, CDR2 FQGNSA. Trimming removed 2 bases from V and 2 bases from J, with 10 bases in between. The DNA for the CDR3 is TGTGCCAGCAGCTTAAGTAGCAGGACCTACGAGCAGTACTTC. This sequence encodes CASSLSSRTYEQYF.

The genes are TRBV27 and TRBJ1-1, with D uncertain. The CDR3 consists of 13 residues. V shed 3 bases and J shed 1 base, with 6 bases lying between them. Germline V gene data show CDR1 as MNHEY and CDR2 as SMNVEV (reference sequence). The CDR3 DNA sequence: TGTGCCAGCAGTTTTTACCCGAACACTGAAGCTTTCTTT. Translating it yields CASSFYPNTEAFF.

This clone occurred a few times. This chain connects TRBV6-5 to TRBJ2-5; D is undetermined. V was trimmed by 0 bases and J by 3 bases, leaving 14 bases between them. The CDR3 contains 16 residues. From germline, CDR1 is MNHEY and CDR2 SVGAGI. DNA for the CDR3: TGTGCCAGCAGTTACTCGAGATGGTCCCCGGAAGAGACCCAGTACTTC. This sequence encodes CASSYSRWSPEETQYF.

The DNA for the CDR3 is TGTGCCAGCTCACCCGTCGGGGCCCTCTATGGCTACACCTTC. Its protein product is CASSPVGALYGYTF. The chain combines TRBV18 with TRBJ1-2; possibly TRBD1 for D (5 bases). Germline V gene data show CDR1 as KGHSH and CDR2 as LQKENI. The CDR3 consists of 14 residues. Trimming shortened V by 3 bases and J by 4 bases, and 12 bases separated the two germline ends.

This chain links TRBV19 with TRBJ1-6; D gene ambiguous. The CDR3 is made up of 14 amino acids. The germline V gene encodes CDR1 LNHDA and CDR2 SQIVND (reference sequence). V gave up 3 bases and J gave up 6 bases, with 9 bases separating them. CDR3 residues: CASSIVIGNSPLHF. The DNA of the CDR3 is TGTGCCAGTAGTATCGTAATTGGTAATTCACCCCTCCACTTT. Based on the CDR3 plus reference TRBV19 and TRBJ1-6, the full variable domain is DGGITQSPKYLFRKEGQNVTLSCEQNLNHDAMYWYRQDPGQGLRLIYYSQIVNDFQKGDIAEGYSVSREKKESFPLTVTSAQKNPTAFYLCASSIVIGNSPLHFGNGTRLTVT.

This chain uses TRBV18 with TRBJ1-1; D is ambiguous. Trimming cost V 6 bases and J 3 bases, with 11 bases left between them. The length of the CDR3 is 13 residues. Germline assignment: CDR1 KGHSH and CDR2 LQKENI. CDR3 bases: TGTGCCAGCTCTCCGGGCACGGACACTGAAGCTTTCTTT. Translating gives CASSPGTDTEAFF.